A single sample gave rise to the 17 T cell receptor beta chains below, sequenced in a study of cytotoxic CD8 clonotypes in ibrutinib-treated CLL. Using immunoSEQ multiplex PCR, the repertoire was profiled, and TCRdb retains in-frame clones only, with some absent. The sample has some 290,000 clones; about 77% are singletons. The material was PBMCs, obtained before ibrutinib treatment. These receptor sequences come from a human donor with chronic lymphocytic leukemia.

V usage is TRBV7-2 and J usage is TRBJ1-1; 8 nucleotides match TRBD1. The CDR3 covers 15 residues. Unmatched junction bases numbered 9, after V lost 5 bases and J lost 4 bases. CDR1 is SGHTA, CDR2 FQGNSA, per germline. CDR3 nucleotides: TGTGCCAGCAGCAAACGGACAGGGTTGTTCACTGAAGCTTTCTTT. It yields the protein CASSKRTGLFTEAFF.

The chain carries TRBV9 and TRBJ2-7; the D gene is possibly TRBD1 (6 bases). CDR1 is SGDLS and CDR2 is YYNGEE in the germline V gene. The CDR3 covers 14 residues. Trimming cost V 4 bases and J 0 bases, with 11 bases left between them. CDR3 sequence (DNA): TGTGCCAGCAGCCTAACAGGGAACTCCTACGAGCAGTACTTC. Translating gives CASSLTGNSYEQYF.

The CDR3 region has the DNA TGTGCCAGCAGCCGCATTACAGTGGCGGGGACCCAGTACTTC. Translating it yields CASSRITVAGTQYF. J is TRBJ2-5 and V is TRBV5-6; TRBD2 might be the D (5 bases). The CDR3 spans 14 residues. Germline V lookup: CDR1 SGHDT, CDR2 YYEEEE. The V and J ends lost 4 bases and 7 bases respectively, with 17 bases between them.

CDR3 loop: CASSKEGLNRGNGYTF. The CDR3 region has the DNA TGTGCCAGCAGCAAAGAAGGACTAAACCGGGGGAATGGCTACACCTTC. The gene calls are TRBV21-1 and TRBJ1-2. TRBV21-1 is flagged as a pseudogene. There are 16 residues in the CDR3.

The chain links TRBV9 to TRBJ1-1; the D is unclear. Trimming left V 0 bases short and J 4 bases short, with 13 bases between. The CDR3 is made up of 15 amino acids. Germline V CDR1 and CDR2: SGDLS, YYNGEE. CDR3 nucleotide sequence: TGTGCCAGCAGCGTAGGAAGTCTGAGGGTCACTGAAGCTTTCTTT. It codes for CASSVGSLRVTEAFF.

The chain has TRBV28 and TRBJ1-2; D not resolved. V was cut by 5 bases and J by 6 bases, with 7 bases left in between. Germline CDR1 MDHEN, CDR2 SYDVKM. CDR3 length equals 11 residues. CDR3 DNA: TGTGCCAGCAGTGGAGGGAATGGCTACACCTTC. Amino acids: CASSGGNGYTF.

The chain has TRBV7-3 and TRBJ2-2; the D gene is possibly TRBD2 (6 bases). This CDR3 spans 13 amino acids. V dropped 4 bases and J dropped 4 bases, with 7 bases sitting between them. Per germline, CDR1 SGHTA and CDR2 FQGTGA. The chain's CDR3 is CASSWGVTGELFF. The CDR3 DNA reads as TGTGCCAGCAGCTGGGGGGTCACCGGGGAGCTGTTTTTT.

The chain joins TRBV13 to TRBJ2-7, with D perhaps TRBD1 (6 bases). There are 14 residues in the CDR3. V was shortened by 4 bases and J by 4 bases, with 14 bases between the two germline ends. The germline CDR1 and CDR2 sequences are PRHDT and FYEKMQ (reference sequence). The CDR3 region is CASSSPLRGYEQYF. CDR3 DNA: TGTGCCAGCAGCTCCCCCTTGAGGGGGTACGAGCAGTACTTC.

The chain joins TRBV7-6 to TRBJ2-3; a weak D match, TRBD2 (6 bases). The CDR3 sequence is 14 residues long. In germline, CDR1 is SGHVS, CDR2 FNYEAQ. Trimming took 7 bases from V and 4 from J, leaving 15 bases between them. For the CDR3, the DNA is TGTGCCAGCACCCTGGGGGGTGGGGCAGATACGCAGTATTTT. Translating it yields CASTLGGGADTQYF.

This clone was counted a single time. The rearrangement links TRBV7-2 to TRBJ2-5; the D call may be TRBD1 or TRBD2 (6 bases each). The germline CDR1 and CDR2 sequences are SGHTA and FQGNSA. The CDR3 extends over 11 amino acids. The germline V and J ends were trimmed by 2 bases and 9 bases, with 7 bases remaining between them. In DNA form, the CDR3 reads TGTGCCAGCAGCTTAAGGGGGGCCCAGTACTTC. This codes for CASSLRGAQYF.

V is TRBV28 and J is TRBJ2-7; D possibly uses TRBD1 or TRBD2 (5 bases each). This CDR3 spans 14 amino acids. Germline V gene data show CDR1 as MDHEN and CDR2 as SYDVKM. V was shortened by 4 bases and J by 3 bases, with 13 bases between the two germline ends. The CDR3 sequence: CASSSGTGFYEQYF. The CDR3 region has the DNA TGTGCCAGCAGTTCCGGGACGGGATTCTACGAGCAGTACTTC.

This clone was recorded a few times. The sample holds other DNA sequences that translate to the same CDR3. V is TRBV29-1 and J is TRBJ2-7, with TRBD2 matching over 13 bases. V was clipped by 4 bases and J by 4 bases; unmatched bases: 1. The CDR3 extends over 13 amino acids. CDR1 SQVTM and CDR2 ANQGSEA come from the germline V gene. The CDR3 nucleotides are TGCAGCGTTGGGACTAGCGGGAGTTACGAGCAGTACTTC. Translation gives CSVGTSGSYEQYF.

The rearrangement uses TRBV9 and TRBJ1-1; D is unresolved. Germline values: CDR1 SGDLS, CDR2 YYNGEE. With 7 bases removed from V and 1 base from J, the gap between germline ends came to 14 bases. The CDR3 has 14 amino acids. The chain's CDR3 is CASVGVGGNTEAFF. The CDR3 nucleotides are TGTGCCAGCGTCGGTGTCGGCGGGAACACTGAAGCTTTCTTT.

The chain recombines TRBV18 with TRBJ1-1; 7 bases map to TRBD1. CDR3 length: 13 residues. Germline V gene data show CDR1 as KGHSH and CDR2 as LQKENI. V dropped 3 bases and J dropped 12; count of bases not matched to a gene: 10. This chain's CDR3 is CASSPSDRAETFF. The CDR3 DNA sequence: TGTGCCAGCTCACCTTCTGACAGGGCCGAAACTTTCTTT.

The chain recombines TRBV7-8 with TRBJ2-5; 7 bases line up with TRBD1. V shed 4 bases, J shed 0 bases, and the junction held 14 bases outside the gene matches. CDR3 length: 18 residues. Germline V gene data show CDR1 as SGHVS and CDR2 as FQNEAQ. This chain's CDR3 is CASSSPIKGAEYQETQYF. The CDR3 DNA follows: TGTGCCAGCAGCTCGCCAATCAAGGGGGCCGAGTACCAAGAGACCCAGTACTTC.

With respect to this clone: This specimen includes other DNA sequences encoding the same CDR3. This chain connects TRBV4-2 to TRBJ1-5; D unresolved. The CDR3 has 12 amino acids. V gave up 0 bases and J gave up 4 bases, with 1 base separating them. In germline, CDR1 is LGHNA, CDR2 YNFKEQ. The CDR3 nucleotides read TGTGCCAGCAGCCAAGATAATCAGCCCCAGCATTTT. Residues: CASSQDNQPQHF.

This chain links TRBV9 with TRBJ2-1; perhaps TRBD1 as D (6 bases). Germline CDR1 and CDR2: SGDLS and YYNGEE. This CDR3 is built from 16 residues. The germline V and J ends were trimmed by 4 bases and 0 bases, with 14 bases remaining between them. The CDR3 loop is CASSLQGQGSYNEQFF. Here the CDR3 DNA reads TGTGCCAGCAGCCTACAGGGCCAGGGCTCCTACAATGAGCAGTTCTTC.